These 12 T cell receptor beta chains originate from one sample sequenced in a study of vaccination effects on CD4 cells after COVID-19. Sequencing followed a ViraFEST assay step that expanded antigen-specific CD4+ T cells with viral peptide pools. Isolating CD4+ T cells followed ten to eleven days of culture. According to the study, vaccine recipients showed no prior SARS-CoV-2 infection and negative nucleocapsid antibodies. Clones were read by immunoSEQ multiplex PCR, and TCRdb kept only the in-frame ones, dropping some. The sample consists of 20,000 to 25,000 clones, around 76% of them appearing once. These receptors' targets are unknown. Sequencing used CD4+ T cells from PBMCs cultured with HCoV-NL63 spike peptides, obtained before COVID-19 vaccination. The source of these receptors is a human donor who received a COVID-19 vaccine.

This clone has just a few counts. The rearrangement links TRBV6-2 or TRBV6-3 to TRBJ2-2; the match to TRBD1 covers 10 bases. J gave up 5 bases and V 6 bases, and 12 bases lay outside the gene matches. The CDR3 consists of 17 residues. The V gene's germline CDR1 is MNHEY and CDR2 SVGEGT. CDR3 sequence: CASSPDPDRGRTGELFF. The CDR3 DNA sequence: TGTGCCAGCAGCCCCGACCCCGACAGGGGGCGTACCGGGGAGCTGTTTTTT.

The J gene is TRBJ1-2, the V gene TRBV19; TRBD1 matches at 10 bases. This CDR3 has 14 residues. With V trimmed by 5 bases and J by 4 bases, 4 bases remained unmatched. Germline V lookup: CDR1 LNHDA, CDR2 SQIVND (reference sequence). CDR3 region: CASSGDRGLYGYTF. The DNA for the CDR3 is TGTGCCAGTAGTGGGGACAGGGGACTCTATGGCTACACCTTC.

V gene TRBV15 combines with J gene TRBJ1-5; 7 bases fit TRBD1. After removal of 0 bases from V and 5 bases from J, the junction contained 7 bases not matched to a gene. This CDR3 contains 16 residues. Germline lookup yields CDR1 LNHNV and CDR2 YYDKDF (reference sequence). CDR3: CATSRDDREVYQPQHF. CDR3 nucleotide sequence: TGTGCCACCAGCAGAGATGACAGGGAGGTTTATCAGCCCCAGCATTTT.

This clone turned up a few times. The genes are TRBV18 and TRBJ2-7; no clear D gene. Germline loops: CDR1 KGHSH, CDR2 LQKENI. This CDR3 has 11 amino acids. The germline V and J ends were trimmed by 3 bases and 8 bases, with 8 bases remaining between them. In nucleotides, the CDR3 is TGTGCCAGCTCACCTGACATTCAGCAGTACTTC. It translates to CASSPDIQQYF.

This chain links TRBV5-1 with TRBJ2-7; 12 bases agree with TRBD1. Germline V CDR1 and CDR2: SGHRS, YFSETQ. Trimming cost V 1 base and J 3 bases; bases outside gene matches: 5. The CDR3 totals 16 residues. CDR3 protein: CASSLWGQGANYEQYF. CDR3 nucleotides: TGCGCCAGCAGCTTGTGGGGACAGGGGGCTAACTACGAGCAGTACTTC. The entire variable domain, with the rest obtained from reference TRBV5-1 and TRBJ2-7, is as follows: KAGVTQTPRYLIKTRGQQVTLSCSPISGHRSVSWYQQTPGQGLQFLFEYFSETQRNKGNFPGRFSGRQFSNSRSEMNVSTLELGDSALYLCASSLWGQGANYEQYFGPGTRLTVT.

The chain employs TRBV29-1 and TRBJ1-4, with a weak D call TRBD1 (6 bases). V was trimmed by 5 bases and J by 3 bases, leaving 10 bases between them. Germline V CDR1 and CDR2: SQVTM, ANQGSEA. This CDR3 comprises 13 residues. CDR3 coding DNA: TGCAGCGTTAACGGACAGCCTAATGAAAAACTGTTTTTT. It codes for CSVNGQPNEKLFF.

The CDR3 coding sequence is TGTGCCAGCTCACCATTCGTATCGGGGGCGGGGGATCGCATGGATACGCAGTATTTT. The encoded protein is CASSPFVSGAGDRMDTQYF. The chain couples TRBV18 to TRBJ2-3, with D maybe TRBD2 (7 bases). The CDR3 extends over 19 amino acids. CDR1 KGHSH and CDR2 LQKENI come from the germline V gene. Trimming left V 2 bases short and J 6 bases short, with 27 bases between.

The chain couples TRBV2 to TRBJ1-1; D remains ambiguous. V lost 3 bases to trimming and J lost 1 base, with 6 bases between them. CDR1 is SNHLY, CDR2 FYNNEI, per germline. The CDR3 length is 13 residues. CDR3: CASSDTENTEAFF. The CDR3 bases are TGTGCCAGCAGTGATACAGAGAACACTGAAGCTTTCTTT.

This clone is a singleton in its sample. The rearrangement uses TRBV6-5 and TRBJ2-1; D unresolved. V shed 10 bases and J shed 0 bases, with 13 bases lying between them. Germline CDR1 reads MNHEY; CDR2 reads SVGAGI. CDR3 size: 14 residues. CDR3: CAISTGSSYNEQFF. In DNA, the CDR3 is TGTGCCATTTCGACTGGCAGCTCCTACAATGAGCAGTTCTTC.

V gene TRBV18 combines with J gene TRBJ1-2; TRBD1 matches at 7 bases. The CDR3 sequence is 13 residues long. After removal of 4 bases from V and 5 bases from J, the junction contained 4 bases not matched to a gene. CDR1 is KGHSH and CDR2 is LQKENI in the germline V gene. The CDR3 reads CASSRDRAYGYTF. In nucleotides, the CDR3 is TGTGCCAGCTCACGGGACAGAGCTTATGGCTACACCTTC.

This rearrangement joins TRBV3-1 (or the pseudogene TRBV3-2) to TRBJ2-3; the D gene is possibly TRBD1 (6 bases). This CDR3 contains 13 residues. The V and J ends lost 7 bases and 2 bases respectively, with 10 bases between them. Germline V gene data show CDR1 as LGHDT and CDR2 as YNNKEL (reference sequence). CDR3 sequence: CASTPGATDTQYF. CDR3 sequence (DNA): TGTGCCAGCACCCCAGGGGCCACAGATACGCAGTATTTT.

The chain couples TRBV4-1 to TRBJ2-5, with 12 bases fitting TRBD2. J gave up 3 bases and V 3 bases, and 5 bases lay outside the gene matches. The CDR3 totals 16 residues. From germline, CDR1 is MGHRA and CDR2 YSYEKL. The CDR3 spells CASSQALAGGKETQYF. CDR3 DNA sequence: TGCGCCAGCAGCCAGGCTCTAGCGGGGGGGAAAGAGACCCAGTACTTC.